A selection of T cell receptor beta chains follows, all from one sample in a study. TCRdb reprocessed the RT-PCR reads via MiXCR and lists one record per CDR3 protein. The sample contains about 680,000 distinct CDR3 sequences, approximately 15% of which appear only once. Specimen: memory CD4+ T cells from blood. These receptor sequences come from a female donor in good health, serving as a healthy control. Both conserved end residues are part of each CDR3.

V	J	length	CDR3
TRBV5-1	TRBJ2-5	15	CASSFQGQEQETQYF
TRBV27	TRBJ2-7	15	CASSLLTGTGSEQYF
TRBV28	TRBJ1-2	13	CASSTSGVVGYTF
TRBV24-1	TRBJ1-5	15	CATSPAGNSNQPQHF
TRBV7-8	TRBJ2-7	14	CASSFRGSSYEQYF
TRBV3-1	TRBJ1-4	15	CASSQVVGGNEKLFF
TRBV20-1	TRBJ2-7	14	CSARETIAGNEQYF
TRBV7-9	TRBJ1-1	15	CASSPKGGFNTEAFF
TRBV6-5	TRBJ1-1	14	CASSYSWRNTEAFF
TRBV7-3	TRBJ2-1	15	CASSRGSSSYNEQFF
TRBV10-3	TRBJ1-4	15	CAISDPDRGHEKLFF
TRBV7-2	TRBJ2-5	15	CASSLAGELGETQYF
TRBV29-1	TRBJ2-3	13	CSVGLAGTDTQYF
TRBV20-1	TRBJ1-1	15	CSASPFVGQGTEAFF
TRBV12-3/TRBV12-4	TRBJ2-3	12	CASSLVRDTQYF
TRBV28	TRBJ2-7	13	CASVDAQRDEQYF
TRBV12-3/TRBV12-4	TRBJ2-3	12	CASSPARQGQYF
TRBV20-1	TRBJ1-6	15	CTPRGQGALNSPLHF
TRBV7-2	TRBJ1-5	15	CASSLVTADNQPQHF
TRBV20-1	TRBJ1-3	13	CSARWTSGNTIYF
TRBV20-1	TRBJ2-3	14	CSASRGQLSDTQYF
TRBV7-9	TRBJ2-5	17	CASSLEGGANHWETQYF
TRBV20-1	TRBJ1-6	15	CSARTTGGPDSPLHF
TRBV20-1	TRBJ2-1	12	CSAREYRNEQFF
TRBV7-2	TRBJ1-2	13	CASSLRGTYGYTF
TRBV7-2	TRBJ1-1	13	CASGTARNTEAFF
TRBV12-3/TRBV12-4	TRBJ1-4	15	CASSLDRGGGEKLFF
TRBV7-9	TRBJ2-4	13	CASSLAAAGIQYF
TRBV7-2	TRBJ2-3	18	CASSLGGGGSTRTDTQYF